Shown below are 15 T cell receptor beta chains from a single sample sequenced in a study of Graves' ophthalmopathy and Graves' hyperthyroidism. The TCR beta CDR3 regions underwent amplification from RNA transcripts. Second-round multiplex PCR followed a first-round RT-PCR using HTBI primers. TCRdb recomputed calls from the multiplex PCR reads with MiXCR, one row per CDR3 protein. The table records tens of thousands of distinct CDR3 sequences, about 51% of them present only once. The sample consisted of peripheral blood. The receptors were gathered from an adult man with Graves' ophthalmopathy.

This clonotype was observed many times. V is TRBV5-1 and J is TRBJ2-1, with D possibly TRBD2 on 5 matching bases. The germline V gene has CDR1 SGHRS and CDR2 YFSETQ. The CDR3 runs to 12 residues. V was trimmed by 2 bases and J by 8 bases, leaving 8 bases between them. The CDR3 DNA is TGCGCCAGCAGCTTCTTGGGAGATGAGCAGTTCTTC. Its translation: CASSFLGDEQFF.

This clonotype was seen a single time. The chain carries TRBV15 and TRBJ1-2; 7 bases align to TRBD1. CDR1 and CDR2 from the germline V gene are LNHNV and YYDKDF (reference sequence). V gave up 1 base and J gave up 7 bases; unmatched junction bases: 6. The CDR3 is 14 amino acids. CDR3 coding DNA: TGTGCCACCAGCAGAGGAGGGACAGTCGGTGGCTACACCTTC. Translated, it gives CATSRGGTVGGYTF.

Many counts were recorded for this clonotype. The chain uses TRBV19 and TRBJ2-5; D not certain. V was pared by 6 bases and J by 2 bases, with 7 bases between. Per the germline V gene, CDR1 is LNHDA and CDR2 is SQIVND (reference sequence). The CDR3 sequence is 12 residues long. CDR3 nucleotides: TGTGCCAGTAGAGGCAGACAAGAGACCCAGTACTTC. Its translation: CASRGRQETQYF.

This clonotype was observed a handful of times. J is TRBJ2-7 and V is TRBV15; D uncertain. This CDR3 has 12 residues. V gave up 3 bases and J gave up 2 bases, with 5 bases separating them. The germline V gene has CDR1 LNHNV and CDR2 YYDKDF (reference sequence). This CDR3 is CATSRGTYEQYF. CDR3 bases: TGTGCCACCAGCAGGGGGACCTACGAGCAGTACTTC.

This clonotype was counted ten times or more. V usage is TRBV9 and J usage is TRBJ2-3; D possibly corresponds to TRBD1 (6 bases). The germline CDR1 and CDR2 sequences are SGDLS and YYNGEE. Trimming stripped 6 bases from V and 5 bases from J, with 19 bases between. The CDR3 extends over 15 amino acids. The CDR3 loop is CASNLGGEAKDTQYF. The CDR3 DNA is TGTGCCAGCAACCTAGGGGGAGAGGCGAAAGATACGCAGTATTTT.

The chain couples TRBV9 to TRBJ2-5, with TRBD2 identical over 10 bases. The junction had 8 bases not matched to a gene; V was cut back by 4 bases and J by 5 bases. Germline CDR1 reads SGDLS; CDR2 reads YYNGEE. This CDR3 comprises 15 residues. The CDR3 here is CASSFTSGMGETQYF. Here the CDR3 DNA reads TGTGCCAGCAGCTTTACTAGCGGGATGGGGGAGACCCAGTACTTC.

With regard to this clonotype: The junction and the germline gene differ at one end; a read error may be behind it. The rearrangement joins TRBV7-4 to TRBJ2-3; D might be TRBD2 (6 bases). From germline, CDR1 is SGHVT and CDR2 SQSDAQ. CDR3 size: 13 residues. Here the CDR3 DNA reads TGTGCCGGCAGACTCCTCGGGGGAGATACGCAGAATTTT. This translates into CAGRLLGGDTQNF.

This clonotype was seen repeatedly, ten times or more. This rearrangement joins TRBV28 to TRBJ1-6; TRBD1 matches 7 bases. Germline CDR1 is MDHEN and CDR2 is SYDVKM. The length of the CDR3 is 15 residues. The J segment lost 7 bases and the V segment lost 2 bases, leaving 5 bases of the junction unmatched. CDR3 loop: CASSLGTVTNSPLHF. CDR3 DNA sequence: TGTGCCAGCAGTTTAGGGACAGTAACCAATTCACCCCTCCACTTT. Filled out from reference TRBV28 and TRBJ1-6, the complete variable domain reads DVKVTQSSRYLVKRTGEKVFLECVQDMDHENMFWYRQDPGLGLRLIYFSYDVKMKEKGDIPEGYSVSREKKERFSLILESASTNQTSMYLCASSLGTVTNSPLHFGNGTRLTVT.

This chain uses TRBV5-4 with TRBJ1-2, with a weak D call TRBD1 (6 bases). Germline-derived CDR1 and CDR2 are SGHNT and YYREEE (reference sequence). V was clipped by 5 bases and J by 4 bases, with 12 bases between them. There are 13 residues in the CDR3. CDR3 nucleotides: TGTGCCAGCAGTCGACCAGGGGCCTATGGCTACACCTTC. It translates to CASSRPGAYGYTF.

This clonotype has ten or more counts. The gene calls are TRBV28 and TRBJ2-3; D gene unclear. The V end was cut by 10 bases, the J end by 1 base, with 15 bases between. CDR1 and CDR2 (germline): MDHEN, SYDVKM. The CDR3 loop spans 14 amino acids. The CDR3, as DNA: TGTGCCACAGTTGGGCCCGGAGGCACAGATACGCAGTATTTT. It specifies CATVGPGGTDTQYF. The variable domain in full, with the rest retrieved from reference TRBV28 and TRBJ2-3, is DVKVTQSSRYLVKRTGEKVFLECVQDMDHENMFWYRQDPGLGLRLIYFSYDVKMKEKGDIPEGYSVSREKKERFSLILESASTNQTSMYLCATVGPGGTDTQYFGPGTRLTVL.

This clonotype was recorded at least ten times. A much larger clone is a single base away; this may be a read error. The genes are TRBV6-5 and TRBJ2-7; either TRBD1 or TRBD2 may supply D (5 bases each). Germline loops: CDR1 MNHEY, CDR2 SVGAGI. There are 13 residues in the CDR3. CDR3 DNA sequence: TGTGTCAGCAGTATCCGGGACCCCTACGAGCAGTACTTC. It specifies CVSSIRDPYEQYF.

This clonotype was counted many times. The chain employs TRBV25-1 and TRBJ2-2; possibly TRBD2 for D (5 bases). The length of the CDR3 is 13 residues. Trimming removed 6 bases at V and 2 bases at J, with 7 bases between. Germline V gene data show CDR1 as MGHDK and CDR2 as SYGVNS. The CDR3 DNA is TGTGCCAGCAGCCGGGGAAACACCGGGGAGCTGTTTTTT. It yields the protein CASSRGNTGELFF.

The CDR3 loop is CASSFSEGNEHF. The CDR3 nucleotides are TGTGCCAGCAGCTTTAGTGAGGGGAACGAGCATTTT. This chain connects TRBV7-9 to TRBJ1-5, with D perhaps TRBD1 (5 bases). Germline V lookup: CDR1 SEHNR, CDR2 FQNEAQ (reference sequence). V lost 3 bases, J lost 14 bases, and 14 bases lay in between. The CDR3 sequence is 12 residues long.

This clonotype was observed at least ten times. The rearrangement links TRBV28 to TRBJ2-5, with TRBD2 identical over 7 bases. After removal of 2 bases from V and 2 bases from J, the junction contained 8 bases not matched to a gene. The CDR3 contains 16 residues. Germline CDR1 is MDHEN and CDR2 is SYDVKM. The CDR3 DNA reads TGTGCCAGCAGTTTAGGGCTAGCGGAGGGGCAAGAGACCCAGTACTTC. Amino acid sequence: CASSLGLAEGQETQYF.

The table lists this clonotype with a few counts. A much larger clone sits a single nucleotide away, making a read error possible. The genes are TRBV29-1 and TRBJ2-1; TRBD2 matches 9 bases. Per germline, CDR1 SQVTM and CDR2 ANQGSEA. The CDR3 loop spans 19 amino acids. Unmatched junction bases numbered 23, after V lost 6 bases and J lost 5 bases. CDR3 amino acids: CSVNTTGASGTQYNNEQFF. Here the CDR3 DNA reads TGCAGCGTCAATACGACCGGGGCTAGCGGGACCCAATATAACAATGAGCAGTTCTTC.